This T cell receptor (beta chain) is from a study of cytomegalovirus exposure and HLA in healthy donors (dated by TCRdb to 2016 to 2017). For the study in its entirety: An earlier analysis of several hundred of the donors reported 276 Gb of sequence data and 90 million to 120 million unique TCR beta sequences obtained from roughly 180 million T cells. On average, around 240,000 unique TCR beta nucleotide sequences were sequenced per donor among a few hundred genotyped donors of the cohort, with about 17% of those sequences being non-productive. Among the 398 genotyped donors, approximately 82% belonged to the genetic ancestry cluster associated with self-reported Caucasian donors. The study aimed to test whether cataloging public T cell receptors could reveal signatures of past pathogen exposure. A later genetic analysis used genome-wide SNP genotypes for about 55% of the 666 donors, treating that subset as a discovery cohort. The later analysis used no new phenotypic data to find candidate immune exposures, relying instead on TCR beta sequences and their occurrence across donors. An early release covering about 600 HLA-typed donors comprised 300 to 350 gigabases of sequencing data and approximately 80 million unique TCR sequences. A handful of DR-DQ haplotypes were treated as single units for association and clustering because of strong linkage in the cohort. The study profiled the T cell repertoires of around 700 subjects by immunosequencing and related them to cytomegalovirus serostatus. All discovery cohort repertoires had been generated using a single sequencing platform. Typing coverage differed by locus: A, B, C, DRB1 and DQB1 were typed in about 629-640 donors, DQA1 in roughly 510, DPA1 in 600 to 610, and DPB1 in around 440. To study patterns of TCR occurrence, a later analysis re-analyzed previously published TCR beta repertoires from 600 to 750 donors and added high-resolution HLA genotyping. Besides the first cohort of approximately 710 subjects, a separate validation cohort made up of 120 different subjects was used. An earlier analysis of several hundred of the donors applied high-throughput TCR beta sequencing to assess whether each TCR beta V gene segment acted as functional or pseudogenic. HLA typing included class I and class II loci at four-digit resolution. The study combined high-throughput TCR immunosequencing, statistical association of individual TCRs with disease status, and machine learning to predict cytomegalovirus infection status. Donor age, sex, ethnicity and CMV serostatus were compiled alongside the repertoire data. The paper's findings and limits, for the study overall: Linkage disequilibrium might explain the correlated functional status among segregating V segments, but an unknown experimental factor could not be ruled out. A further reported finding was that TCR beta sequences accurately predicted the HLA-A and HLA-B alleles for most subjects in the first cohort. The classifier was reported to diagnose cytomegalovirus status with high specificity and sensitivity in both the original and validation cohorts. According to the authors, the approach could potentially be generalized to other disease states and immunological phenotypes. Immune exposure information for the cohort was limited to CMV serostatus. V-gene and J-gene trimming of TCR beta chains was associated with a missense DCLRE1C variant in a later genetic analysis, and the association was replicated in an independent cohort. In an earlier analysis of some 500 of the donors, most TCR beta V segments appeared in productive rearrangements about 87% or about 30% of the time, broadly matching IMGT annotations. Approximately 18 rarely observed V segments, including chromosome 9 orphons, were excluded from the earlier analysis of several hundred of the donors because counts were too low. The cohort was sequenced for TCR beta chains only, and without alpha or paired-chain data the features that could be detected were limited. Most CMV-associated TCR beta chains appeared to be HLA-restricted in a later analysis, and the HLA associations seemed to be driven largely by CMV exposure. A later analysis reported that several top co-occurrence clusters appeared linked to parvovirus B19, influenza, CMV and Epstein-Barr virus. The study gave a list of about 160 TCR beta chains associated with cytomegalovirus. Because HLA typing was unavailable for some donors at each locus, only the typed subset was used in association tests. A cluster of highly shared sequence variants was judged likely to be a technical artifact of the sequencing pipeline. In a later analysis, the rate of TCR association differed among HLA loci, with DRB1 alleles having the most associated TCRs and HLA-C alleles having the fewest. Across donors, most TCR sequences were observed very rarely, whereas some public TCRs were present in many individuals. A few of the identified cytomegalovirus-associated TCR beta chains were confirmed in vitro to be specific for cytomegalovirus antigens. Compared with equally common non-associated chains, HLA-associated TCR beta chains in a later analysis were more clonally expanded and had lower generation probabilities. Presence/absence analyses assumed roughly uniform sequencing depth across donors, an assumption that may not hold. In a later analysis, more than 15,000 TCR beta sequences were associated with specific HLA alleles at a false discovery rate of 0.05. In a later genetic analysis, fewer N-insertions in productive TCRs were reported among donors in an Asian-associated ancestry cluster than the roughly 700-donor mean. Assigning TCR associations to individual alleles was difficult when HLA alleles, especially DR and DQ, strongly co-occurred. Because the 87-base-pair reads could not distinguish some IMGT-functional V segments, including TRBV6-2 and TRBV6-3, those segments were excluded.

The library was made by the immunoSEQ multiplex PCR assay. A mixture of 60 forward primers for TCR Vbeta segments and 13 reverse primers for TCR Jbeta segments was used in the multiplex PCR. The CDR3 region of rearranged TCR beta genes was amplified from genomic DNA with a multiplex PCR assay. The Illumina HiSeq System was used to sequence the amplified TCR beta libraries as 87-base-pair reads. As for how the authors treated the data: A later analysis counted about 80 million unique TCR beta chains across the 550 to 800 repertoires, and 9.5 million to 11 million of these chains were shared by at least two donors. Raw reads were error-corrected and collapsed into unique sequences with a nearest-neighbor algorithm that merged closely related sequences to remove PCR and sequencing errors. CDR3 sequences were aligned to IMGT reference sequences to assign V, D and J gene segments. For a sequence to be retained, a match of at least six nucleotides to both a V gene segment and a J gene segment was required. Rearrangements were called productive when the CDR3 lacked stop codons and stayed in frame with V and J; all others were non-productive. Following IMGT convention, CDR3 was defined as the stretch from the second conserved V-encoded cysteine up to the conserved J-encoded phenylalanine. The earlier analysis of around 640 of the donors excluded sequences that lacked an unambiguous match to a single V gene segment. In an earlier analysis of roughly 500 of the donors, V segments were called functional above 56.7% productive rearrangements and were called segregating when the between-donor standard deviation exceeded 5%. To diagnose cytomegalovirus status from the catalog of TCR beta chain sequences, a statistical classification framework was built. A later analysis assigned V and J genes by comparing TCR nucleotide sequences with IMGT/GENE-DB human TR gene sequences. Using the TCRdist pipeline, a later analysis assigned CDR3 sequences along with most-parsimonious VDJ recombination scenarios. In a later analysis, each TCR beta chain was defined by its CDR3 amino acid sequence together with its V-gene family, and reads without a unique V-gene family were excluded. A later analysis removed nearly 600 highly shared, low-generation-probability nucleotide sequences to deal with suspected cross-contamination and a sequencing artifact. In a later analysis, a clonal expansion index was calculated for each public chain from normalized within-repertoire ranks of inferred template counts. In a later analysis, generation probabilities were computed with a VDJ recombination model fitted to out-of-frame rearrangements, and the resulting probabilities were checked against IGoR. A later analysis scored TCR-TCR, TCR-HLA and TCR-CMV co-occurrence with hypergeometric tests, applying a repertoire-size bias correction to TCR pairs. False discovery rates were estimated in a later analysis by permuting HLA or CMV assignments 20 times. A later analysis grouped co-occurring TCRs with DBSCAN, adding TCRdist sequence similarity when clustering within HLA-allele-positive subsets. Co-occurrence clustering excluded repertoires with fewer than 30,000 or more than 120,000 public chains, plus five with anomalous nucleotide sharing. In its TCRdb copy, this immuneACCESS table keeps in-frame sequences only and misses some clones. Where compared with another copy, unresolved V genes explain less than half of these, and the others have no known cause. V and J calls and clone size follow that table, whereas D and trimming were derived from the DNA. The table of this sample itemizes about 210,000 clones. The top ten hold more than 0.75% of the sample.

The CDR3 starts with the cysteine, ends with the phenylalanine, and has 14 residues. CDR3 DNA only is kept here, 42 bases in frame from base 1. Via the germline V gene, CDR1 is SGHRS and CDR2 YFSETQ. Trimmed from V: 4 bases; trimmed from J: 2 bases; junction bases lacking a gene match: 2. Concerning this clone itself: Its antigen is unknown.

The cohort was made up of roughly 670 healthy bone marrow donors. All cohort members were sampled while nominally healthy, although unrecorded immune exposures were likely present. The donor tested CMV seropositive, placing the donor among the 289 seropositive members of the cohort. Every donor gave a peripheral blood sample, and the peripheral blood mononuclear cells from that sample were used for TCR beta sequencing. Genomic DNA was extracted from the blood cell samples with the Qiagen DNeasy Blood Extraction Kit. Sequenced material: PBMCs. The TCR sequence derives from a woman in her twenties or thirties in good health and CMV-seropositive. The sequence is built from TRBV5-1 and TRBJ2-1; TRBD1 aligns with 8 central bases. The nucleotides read TGCGCCAGCAGCGTGGGACAGGCCTACAATGAGCAGTTCTTC. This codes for CASSVGQAYNEQFF.